The 17 T cell receptor beta chains presented below share a single source sample, sequenced in a study of shared clonotypes between healthy human individuals. Here immunoSEQ multiplex PCR was the method, and the copy in TCRdb shows in-frame clones only, minus some. The sample yields a few hundred thousand clones, roughly 96% seen once. Source material: memory CD8+ T cells sorted from blood. Subset here: CD45RO+ cells pooled with CCR7-negative TemRA cells. The receptors were sampled from a man aged 25 to 40 in good health.

The V call is TRBV18, the J call TRBJ2-1, with 11 bases lining up with TRBD2. The CDR3 runs 16 residues. The germline V gene has CDR1 KGHSH and CDR2 LQKENI. J was trimmed by 4 bases and V by 3 bases; bases with no gene match: 5. The CDR3 is CASSPLLAGVYNEQFF. The CDR3 nucleotides read TGTGCCAGCTCACCCCTACTAGCGGGAGTATACAATGAGCAGTTCTTC.

The CDR3 DNA follows: TGTGCCAGCAGCCCAAGTGGCTGGGGGCGGGCGCAGTATTTT. It is translated as CASSPSGWGRAQYF. This rearrangement joins TRBV7-9 to TRBJ2-3, with D possibly matching TRBD1 (6 bases). This CDR3 contains 14 residues. Trimming shortened V by 5 bases and J by 10 bases, and 19 bases separated the two germline ends. Germline values: CDR1 SEHNR, CDR2 FQNEAQ (reference sequence).

This clone appeared a single time. Germline and junction disagree at one end, which may indicate a read error. V gene TRBV7-7 combines with J gene TRBJ1-2; 9 nucleotides match TRBD1. This CDR3 contains 17 residues. Germline loops: CDR1 SSHAT, CDR2 FNYEAQ (reference sequence). Here the CDR3 DNA reads TGTGCTAGCAGCCCCCTGGACAGGGGACCTCTTAACTATGGCTACACCTTC. Residues: CASSPLDRGPLNYGYTF. Based on the CDR3 plus reference TRBV7-7 and TRBJ1-2, the full variable domain is GAGVSQSPRYKVTKRGQDVTLRCDPISSHATLYWYQQALGQGPEFLTYFNYEAQPDKSGLPSDRFSAERPEGSISTLTIQRTEQRDSAMYRCASSPLDRGPLNYGYTFGSGTRLTVV.

This chain links TRBV27 with TRBJ2-7; 7 bases map to TRBD1. The J segment lost 4 bases and the V segment lost 2 bases, leaving 5 bases of the junction unmatched. The CDR3 has 14 amino acids. CDR1 MNHEY and CDR2 SMNVEV come from the germline V gene (reference sequence). CDR3 amino acids: CASSLGDRVYEQYF. The CDR3 nucleotides are TGTGCCAGCAGTTTAGGAGACAGGGTTTACGAGCAGTACTTC.

The chain joins TRBV7-6 to TRBJ2-3, with TRBD1 matching 9 bases. The germline V gene has CDR1 SGHVS and CDR2 FNYEAQ. After removal of 6 bases from V and 1 base from J, the junction contained 8 bases not matched to a gene. The CDR3 is 16 amino acids. DNA for the CDR3: TGTGCCAGCAGTATGGGGACAGGGACGGGCACAGATACGCAGTATTTT. Translated: CASSMGTGTGTDTQYF.

A single count supports this clone. The V call is TRBV5-1, the J call TRBJ1-2, with TRBD1 identical over 7 bases. Trimming took 0 bases from V and 3 from J; bases not matched to a gene: 2. Germline-derived CDR1 and CDR2 are SGHRS and YFSETQ. The CDR3 sequence is 14 residues long. The CDR3 sequence is CASSLGGGDYGYTF. In nucleotides, the CDR3 is TGCGCCAGCAGCTTGGGAGGGGGCGACTATGGCTACACCTTC.

The genes are TRBV27 and TRBJ2-7, with TRBD2 matching over 9 bases. Germline CDR1 and CDR2: MNHEY and SMNVEV (reference sequence). V lost 4 bases, J lost 3 bases, and 7 bases stayed unmatched. The CDR3 runs 15 residues. The CDR3 bases are TGTGCCAGCAGTTCCCCGGGACTAGCAAACTACGAGCAGTACTTC. Its protein is CASSSPGLANYEQYF.

The V call is TRBV7-2, the J call TRBJ2-4; tentatively, D is TRBD2 (6 bases). The V gene lost 1 base and the J gene lost 6 bases, with 13 bases spanning the gap. CDR1 and CDR2 (germline): SGHTA, FQGNSA. The length of the CDR3 is 15 residues. This chain's CDR3 is CASSLGGGLINIQYF. CDR3 DNA sequence: TGTGCCAGCAGCTTAGGCGGAGGACTAATAAACATTCAGTACTTC.

The chain has TRBV7-3 and TRBJ2-2; D is undetermined. Germline CDR1 and CDR2: SGHTA and FQGTGA. There are 15 residues in the CDR3. The V end lost 3 bases, the J end lost 7 bases, and 15 bases lay between the germline ends. The CDR3 spells CASSFQPVRVGELFF. The CDR3 DNA sequence: TGTGCCAGCAGCTTCCAACCCGTTAGGGTCGGGGAGCTGTTTTTT.

The chain uses TRBV7-8 and TRBJ2-1; weak D call: TRBD1 (5 bases). In germline, CDR1 is SGHVS, CDR2 FQNEAQ. CDR3 length: 14 amino acids. V lost 5 bases and J lost 10, with 18 bases in between. The CDR3 spells CASSIRAGWMEQFF. CDR3 nucleotide sequence: TGTGCCAGCAGCATACGAGCAGGGTGGATGGAGCAGTTCTTC.

This rearrangement joins TRBV28 to TRBJ1-3, with TRBD1 as a possible D gene (6 bases). V lost 2 bases, J lost 5 bases, and 13 bases lay in between. CDR1 and CDR2 (germline): MDHEN, SYDVKM. The CDR3 covers 15 residues. This CDR3 reads CASSLGGTHRNTIYF. The CDR3 nucleotides are TGTGCCAGCAGTTTAGGGGGCACTCACCGAAACACCATATATTTT.

This sequence joins TRBV2 and TRBJ2-7; D tentatively fits TRBD1 or TRBD2 (6 bases each). V was shortened by 7 bases and J by 2 bases, with 18 bases between the two germline ends. From germline, CDR1 is SNHLY and CDR2 FYNNEI. This CDR3 is 15 amino acids long. CDR3 nucleotides: TGTGCCAGCAAGGGGGGAATGCTGCTAACCTACGAGCAGTACTTC. The encoded protein is CASKGGMLLTYEQYF. The whole variable domain, filled in from reference TRBV2 and TRBJ2-7, reads EPEVTQTPSHQVTQMGQEVILRCVPISNHLYFYWYRQILGQKVEFLVSFYNNEISEKSEIFDDQFSVERPDGSNFTLKIRSTKLEDSAMYFCASKGGMLLTYEQYFGPGTRLTVT.

In its sample, this clone was seen once. The junction and the germline gene differ at one end; a read error may be behind it. In nucleotides, the CDR3 is TGTGCCAGCAGCTTGGAGCGAACTAGCACAGATAGGCAGTATTTT. It encodes CASSLERTSTDRQYF. This chain links TRBV5-4 with TRBJ2-3, with D possibly being TRBD2 (6 bases). CDR3 length equals 15 residues. Germline V gives CDR1 SGHNT, CDR2 YYREEE (reference sequence).

V gene TRBV5-1 combines with J gene TRBJ1-2; 10 nucleotides align to TRBD1. Germline lookup yields CDR1 SGHRS and CDR2 YFSETQ. The CDR3 covers 13 residues. Germline trimming cut 4 bases from V and 6 bases from J; bases unmatched to any gene: 3. CDR3 protein: CASSLGQGDGYTF. The CDR3 coding sequence is TGCGCCAGCAGCCTTGGACAGGGGGATGGCTACACCTTC.

The chain links TRBV30 to TRBJ2-3; D remains ambiguous. This CDR3 region has 11 residues. Germline lookup yields CDR1 GTSNPN and CDR2 SVGIG (reference sequence). Deletions cut 2 bases from V and 5 bases from J, with 5 bases between. CDR3 DNA: TGTGCCTGGAGTCCGAAAGATACGCAGTATTTT. Translated, it gives CAWSPKDTQYF.

V and J are TRBV28 and TRBJ2-2; 11 bases map to TRBD2. V lost 6 bases to trimming and J lost 1 base; unmatched junction nucleotides: 10. Looked up from germline, CDR1 is MDHEN and CDR2 is SYDVKM. This CDR3 spans 18 amino acids. The CDR3 loop reads CASSSLLGTSGNTGELFF. DNA for the CDR3: TGTGCCAGCAGCTCCCTGTTGGGGACTAGCGGGAACACCGGGGAGCTGTTTTTT.

The V and J genes are TRBV10-3 and TRBJ1-1, with D perhaps TRBD1 (5 bases). The CDR3 runs to 16 residues. Trimming removed 10 bases at V and 0 bases at J, with 21 bases between. Germline CDR1 and CDR2: ENHRY and SYGVKD. The CDR3 DNA sequence: TGTGCCACCCAGCCTTCGACAGCCAGAATGAACACTGAAGCTTTCTTT. Its translation: CATQPSTARMNTEAFF.